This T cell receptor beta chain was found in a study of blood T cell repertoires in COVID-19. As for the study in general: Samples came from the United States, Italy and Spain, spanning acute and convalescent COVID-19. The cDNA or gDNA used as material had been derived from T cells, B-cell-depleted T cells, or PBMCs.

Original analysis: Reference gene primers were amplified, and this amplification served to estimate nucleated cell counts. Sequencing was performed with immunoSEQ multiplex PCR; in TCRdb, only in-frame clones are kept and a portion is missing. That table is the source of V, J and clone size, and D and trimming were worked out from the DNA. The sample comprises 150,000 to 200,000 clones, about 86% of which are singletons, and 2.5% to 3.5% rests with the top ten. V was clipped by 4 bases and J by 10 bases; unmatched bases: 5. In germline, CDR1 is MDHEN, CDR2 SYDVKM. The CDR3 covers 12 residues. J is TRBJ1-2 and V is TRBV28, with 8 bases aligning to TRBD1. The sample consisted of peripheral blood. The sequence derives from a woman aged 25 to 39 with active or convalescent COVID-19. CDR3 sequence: CASSSPDRDYTF. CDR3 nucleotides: TGTGCCAGCAGTTCCCCGGACAGGGACTACACCTTC.